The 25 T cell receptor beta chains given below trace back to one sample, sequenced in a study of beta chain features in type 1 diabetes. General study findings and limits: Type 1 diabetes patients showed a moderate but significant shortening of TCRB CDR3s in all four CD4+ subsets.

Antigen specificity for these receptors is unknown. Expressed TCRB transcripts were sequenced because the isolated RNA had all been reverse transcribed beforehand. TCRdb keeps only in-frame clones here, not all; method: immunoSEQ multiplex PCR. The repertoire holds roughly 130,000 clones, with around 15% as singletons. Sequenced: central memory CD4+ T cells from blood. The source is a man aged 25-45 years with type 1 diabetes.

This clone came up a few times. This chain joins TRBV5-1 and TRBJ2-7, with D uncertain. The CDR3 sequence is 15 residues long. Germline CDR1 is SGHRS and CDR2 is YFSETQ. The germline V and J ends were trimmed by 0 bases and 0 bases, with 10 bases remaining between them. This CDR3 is CASSLDFPSSYEQYF. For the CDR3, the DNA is TGCGCCAGCAGCTTGGACTTTCCCAGCTCCTACGAGCAGTACTTC.

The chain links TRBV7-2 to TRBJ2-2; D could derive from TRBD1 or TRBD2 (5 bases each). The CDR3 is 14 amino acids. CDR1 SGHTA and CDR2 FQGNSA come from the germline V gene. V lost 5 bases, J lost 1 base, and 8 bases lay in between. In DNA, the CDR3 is TGTGCCAGCAGCCGGGACCAGAACACCGGGGAGCTGTTTTTT. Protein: CASSRDQNTGELFF. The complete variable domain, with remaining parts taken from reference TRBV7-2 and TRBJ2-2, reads GAGVSQSPSNKVTEKGKDVELRCDPISGHTALYWYRQSLGQGLEFLIYFQGNSAPDKSGLPSDRFSAERTGGSVSTLTIQRTQQEDSAVYLCASSRDQNTGELFFGEGSRLTVL.

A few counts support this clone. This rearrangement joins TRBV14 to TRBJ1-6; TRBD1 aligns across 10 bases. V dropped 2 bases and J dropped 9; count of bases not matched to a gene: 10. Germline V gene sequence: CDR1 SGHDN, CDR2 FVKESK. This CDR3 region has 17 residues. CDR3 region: CASSQLPPRDRGSPLHF. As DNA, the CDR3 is TGTGCCAGCAGCCAACTGCCCCCCCGGGACAGGGGTTCACCCCTCCACTTT.

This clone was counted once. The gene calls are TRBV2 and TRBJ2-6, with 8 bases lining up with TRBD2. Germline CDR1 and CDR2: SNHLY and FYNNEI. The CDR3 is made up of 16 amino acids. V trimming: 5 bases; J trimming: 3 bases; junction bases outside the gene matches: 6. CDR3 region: CASSLAGGIGANVLTF. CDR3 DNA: TGTGCCAGCAGTCTGGCGGGGGGCATTGGGGCCAACGTCCTGACTTTC.

CDR3 loop: CASRETGTDYGYTF. CDR3 bases: TGTGCCAGCAGAGAGACCGGGACAGACTATGGCTACACCTTC. V is TRBV2 and J is TRBJ1-2, with 7 nucleotides matching TRBD1. CDR1 and CDR2 (germline): SNHLY, FYNNEI. V lost 6 bases to trimming and J lost 3 bases; unmatched junction nucleotides: 7. The CDR3 runs 14 residues.

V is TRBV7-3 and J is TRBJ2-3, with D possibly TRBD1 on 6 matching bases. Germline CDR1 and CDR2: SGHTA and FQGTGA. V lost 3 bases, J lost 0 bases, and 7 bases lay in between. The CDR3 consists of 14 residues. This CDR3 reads CASSLGASTDTQYF. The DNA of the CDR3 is TGTGCCAGCAGCTTGGGGGCTAGCACAGATACGCAGTATTTT.

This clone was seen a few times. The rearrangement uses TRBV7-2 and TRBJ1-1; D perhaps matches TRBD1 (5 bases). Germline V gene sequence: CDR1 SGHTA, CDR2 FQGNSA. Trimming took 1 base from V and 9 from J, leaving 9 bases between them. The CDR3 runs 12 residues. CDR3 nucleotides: TGTGCCAGCAGCTTAGAACAGGTTCAAGCTTTCTTT. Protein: CASSLEQVQAFF.

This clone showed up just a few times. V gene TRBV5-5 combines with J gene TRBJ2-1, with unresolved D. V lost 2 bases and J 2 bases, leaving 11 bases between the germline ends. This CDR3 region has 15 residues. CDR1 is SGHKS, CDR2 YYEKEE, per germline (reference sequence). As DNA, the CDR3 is TGTGCCAGCAGCTTTGTTAAGGGTGCCTACAATGAGCAGTTCTTC. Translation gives CASSFVKGAYNEQFF.

CDR3 in DNA: TGTGCCAGCAGGTCAGTGCCCGCATACAATGAGCAGTTCTTC. Its translation is CASRSVPAYNEQFF. The chain recombines TRBV2 with TRBJ2-1; D uncertain. This CDR3 region has 14 residues. With 6 bases removed from V and 4 bases from J, the gap between germline ends came to 13 bases. Germline V gives CDR1 SNHLY, CDR2 FYNNEI.

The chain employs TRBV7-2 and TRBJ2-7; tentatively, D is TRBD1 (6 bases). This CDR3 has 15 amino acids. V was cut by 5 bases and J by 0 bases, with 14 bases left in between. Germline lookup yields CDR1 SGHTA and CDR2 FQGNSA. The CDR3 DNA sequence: TGTGCCAGCAGCGTAAAGGGGGACGGCTCCTACGAGCAGTACTTC. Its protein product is CASSVKGDGSYEQYF. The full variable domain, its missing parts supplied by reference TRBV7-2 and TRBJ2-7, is GAGVSQSPSNKVTEKGKDVELRCDPISGHTALYWYRQSLGQGLEFLIYFQGNSAPDKSGLPSDRFSAERTGGSVSTLTIQRTQQEDSAVYLCASSVKGDGSYEQYFGPGTRLTVT.

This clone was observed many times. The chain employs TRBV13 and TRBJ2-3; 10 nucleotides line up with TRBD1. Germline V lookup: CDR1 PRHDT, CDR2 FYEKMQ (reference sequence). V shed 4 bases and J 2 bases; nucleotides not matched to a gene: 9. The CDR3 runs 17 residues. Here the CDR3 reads CASSSPGGTGATDTQYF. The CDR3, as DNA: TGTGCCAGCAGCTCCCCTGGCGGGACAGGGGCCACAGATACGCAGTATTTT.

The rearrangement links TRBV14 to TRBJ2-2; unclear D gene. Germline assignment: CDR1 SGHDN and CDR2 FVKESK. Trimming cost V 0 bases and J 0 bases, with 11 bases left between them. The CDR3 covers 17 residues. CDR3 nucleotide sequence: TGTGCCAGCAGCCAAGAAAGATCCAGCGCGAACACCGGGGAGCTGTTTTTT. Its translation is CASSQERSSANTGELFF. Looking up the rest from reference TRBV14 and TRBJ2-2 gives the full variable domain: EAGVTQFPSHSVIEKGQTVTLRCDPISGHDNLYWYRRVMGKEIKFLLHFVKESKQDESGMPNNRFLAERTGGTYSTLKVQPAELEDSGVYFCASSQERSSANTGELFFGEGSRLTVL.

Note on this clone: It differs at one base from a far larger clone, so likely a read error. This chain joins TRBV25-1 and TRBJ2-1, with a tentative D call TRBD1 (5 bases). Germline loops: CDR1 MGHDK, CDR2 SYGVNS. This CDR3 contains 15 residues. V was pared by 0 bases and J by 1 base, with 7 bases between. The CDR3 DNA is TGTGCCAGCAGTGAATACCAGGGTTCCTACAATGAGCAGTTCTTC. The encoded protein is CASSEYQGSYNEQFF.

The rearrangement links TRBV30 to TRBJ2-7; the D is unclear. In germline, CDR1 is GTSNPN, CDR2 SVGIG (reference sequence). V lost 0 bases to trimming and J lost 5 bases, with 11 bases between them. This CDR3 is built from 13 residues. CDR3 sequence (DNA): TGTGCCTGGAGTGTCGTAACAGAAAACGAGCAGTACTTC. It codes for CAWSVVTENEQYF.

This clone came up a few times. The CDR3 protein is CASSSGQGQQYF. The CDR3 DNA is TGTGCCAGCAGCTCGGGGCAGGGGCAGCAGTACTTC. This chain joins TRBV7-9 and TRBJ2-7; D perhaps matches TRBD1 (6 bases). Trimming removed 4 bases at V and 8 bases at J, with 12 bases between. The germline V gene has CDR1 SEHNR and CDR2 FQNEAQ (reference sequence). The CDR3 runs 12 residues.

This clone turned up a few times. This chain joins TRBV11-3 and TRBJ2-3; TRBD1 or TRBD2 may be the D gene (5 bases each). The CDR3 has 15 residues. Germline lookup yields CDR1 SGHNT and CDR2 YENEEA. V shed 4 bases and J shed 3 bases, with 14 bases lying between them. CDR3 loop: CASSSIWDGTDTQYF. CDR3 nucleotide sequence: TGTGCCAGCAGCTCTATTTGGGACGGAACAGATACGCAGTATTTT.

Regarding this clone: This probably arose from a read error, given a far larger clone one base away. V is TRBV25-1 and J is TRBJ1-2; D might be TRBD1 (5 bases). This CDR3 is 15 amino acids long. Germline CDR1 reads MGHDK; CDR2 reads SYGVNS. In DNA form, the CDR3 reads TGTGCCCGCAGTGAATCCCGCAGGGCTAGCTATGGCTACACCTTC. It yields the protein CARSESRRASYGYTF.

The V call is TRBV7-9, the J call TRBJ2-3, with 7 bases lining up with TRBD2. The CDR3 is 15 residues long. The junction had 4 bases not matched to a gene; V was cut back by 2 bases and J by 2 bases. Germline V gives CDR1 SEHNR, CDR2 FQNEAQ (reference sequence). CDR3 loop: CASSLSAGPTDTQYF. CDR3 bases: TGTGCCAGCAGCTTATCAGCGGGACCCACAGATACGCAGTATTTT.

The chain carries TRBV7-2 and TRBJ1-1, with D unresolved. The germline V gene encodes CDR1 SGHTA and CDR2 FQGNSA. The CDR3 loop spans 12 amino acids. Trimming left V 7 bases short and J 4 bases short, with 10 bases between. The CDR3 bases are TGTGCCAGCACTCCACGGGGCACTGAAGCTTTCTTT. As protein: CASTPRGTEAFF. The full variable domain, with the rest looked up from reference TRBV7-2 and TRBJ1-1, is GAGVSQSPSNKVTEKGKDVELRCDPISGHTALYWYRQSLGQGLEFLIYFQGNSAPDKSGLPSDRFSAERTGGSVSTLTIQRTQQEDSAVYLCASTPRGTEAFFGQGTRLTVV.

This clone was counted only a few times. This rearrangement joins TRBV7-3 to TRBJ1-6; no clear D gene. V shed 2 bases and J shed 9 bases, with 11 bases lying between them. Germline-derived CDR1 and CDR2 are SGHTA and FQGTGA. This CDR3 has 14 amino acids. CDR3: CASSLSGDGSPLHF. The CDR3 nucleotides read TGTGCCAGCAGCTTATCTGGGGATGGTTCACCCCTCCACTTT.

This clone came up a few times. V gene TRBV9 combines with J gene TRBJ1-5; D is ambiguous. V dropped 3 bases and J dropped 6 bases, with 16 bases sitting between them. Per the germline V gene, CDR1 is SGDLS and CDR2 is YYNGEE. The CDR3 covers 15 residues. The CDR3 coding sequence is TGTGCCAGCAGCGCTGGCCTCGACCCTACTCAGCCCCAGCATTTT. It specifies CASSAGLDPTQPQHF. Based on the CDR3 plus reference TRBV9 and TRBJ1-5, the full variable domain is DSGVTQTPKHLITATGQRVTLRCSPRSGDLSVYWYQQSLDQGLQFLIQYYNGEERAKGNILERFSAQQFPDLHSELNLSSLELGDSALYFCASSAGLDPTQPQHFGDGTRLSIL.

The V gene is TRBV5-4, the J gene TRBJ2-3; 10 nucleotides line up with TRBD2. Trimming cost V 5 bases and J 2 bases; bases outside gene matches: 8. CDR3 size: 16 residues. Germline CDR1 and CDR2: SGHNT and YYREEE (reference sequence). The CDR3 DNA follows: TGTGCCAGCAGATCGGAAGGACTAGCGGACACAGATACGCAGTATTTT. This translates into CASRSEGLADTDTQYF.

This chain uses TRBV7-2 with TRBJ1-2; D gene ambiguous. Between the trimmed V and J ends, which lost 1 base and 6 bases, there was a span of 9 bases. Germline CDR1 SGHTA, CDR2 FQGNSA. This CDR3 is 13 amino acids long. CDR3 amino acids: CASSLGSVDGYTF. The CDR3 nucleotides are TGTGCCAGCAGCTTAGGATCCGTTGATGGCTACACCTTC.

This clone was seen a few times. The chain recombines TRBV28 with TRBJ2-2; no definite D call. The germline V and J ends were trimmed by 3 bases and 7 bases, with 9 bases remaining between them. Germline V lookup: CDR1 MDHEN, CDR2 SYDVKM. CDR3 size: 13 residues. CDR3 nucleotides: TGTGCCAGCAGTTTCCATCAACTCGGGGAGCTGTTTTTT. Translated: CASSFHQLGELFF.

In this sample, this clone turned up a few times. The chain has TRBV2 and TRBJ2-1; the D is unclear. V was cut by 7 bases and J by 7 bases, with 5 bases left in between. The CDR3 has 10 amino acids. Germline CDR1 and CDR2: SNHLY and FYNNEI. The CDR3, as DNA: TGTGCCAGCACCCGGAATGAGCAGTTCTTC. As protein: CASTRNEQFF.